This entry is about one TCR beta chain. Antigen specificity is unknown. This sample is drawn from a study of T cell repertoires in cytomegalovirus infection. Whole-study context: Well-studied HLA-B-restricted epitopes and recently identified HLA-C-restricted epitopes of CMV were both used in the study.

In TCRdb, the reads were re-called with MiXCR into one record per CDR3 protein. This table has about half a million distinct CDR3 sequences, 40% to 50% appearing once. Overall study results and limits: Cumulative public TCR beta family frequency identified CMV carriers with the relevant HLA.

The V and J ends lost 4 bases and 0 bases respectively, with 7 bases between them. The CDR3 spans 15 residues. CDR1 is SEHNR, CDR2 FQNEAQ, per germline (reference sequence). J is TRBJ2-6 and V is TRBV7-9; D is ambiguous. This TCR came from a human donor in good health (CMV status not recorded). Some clones in this sample may be carry-over from other donors' samples. The material was cultured PBMCs, obtained from culture after CMV antigen stimulation. CDR3 loop: CASSSLGSGANVLTF. CDR3 DNA: TGTGCCAGCAGCTCTCTTGGCTCTGGGGCCAACGTCCTGACTTTC.